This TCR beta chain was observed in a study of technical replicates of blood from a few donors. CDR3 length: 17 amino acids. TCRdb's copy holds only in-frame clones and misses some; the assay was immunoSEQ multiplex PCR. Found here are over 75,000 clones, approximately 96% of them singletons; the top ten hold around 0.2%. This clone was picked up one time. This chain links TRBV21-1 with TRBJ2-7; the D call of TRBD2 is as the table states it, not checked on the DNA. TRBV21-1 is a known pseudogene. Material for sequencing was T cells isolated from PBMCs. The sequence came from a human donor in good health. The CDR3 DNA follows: TGTGCCAGCAGCACCTCCTGGCCGTCGGGAGGGTCCCACGAGCAGTACTTC. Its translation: CASSTSWPSGGSHEQYF.